A selection of T cell receptor beta chains follows, all from one sample in a study of Graves' ophthalmopathy and Graves' hyperthyroidism. One entry per CDR3 protein results from TCRdb running MiXCR on the multiplex PCR reads. This table has fewer than 650,000 distinct CDR3 sequences, 20% to 25% appearing once. The sequencing input was peripheral blood. The receptors derive from a woman under 30 with stable Graves' hyperthyroidism. Some clones in this sample may be carry-over from other donors' samples. CDR3s include the opening cysteine and the closing phenylalanine or tryptophan. A D gene is named only where the DNA matches it firmly. Rows may omit the clone size; those that give it use once, few, many or a size class.

v_call	d_call	clone_size	j_call	cdr3_aa	cdr3_nt
TRBV20-1	-	many	TRBJ1-5	CSARGGAVNQPQHF	TGCAGTGCTAGAGGGGGGGCTGTCAATCAGCCCCAGCATTTT
TRBV10-2	TRBD1	many	TRBJ1-1	CASITRDRGLPEAFF	TGCGCCAGCATCACCAGGGACAGGGGGCTACCTGAAGCTTTCTTT
TRBV28	-	-	TRBJ2-5	CASSQGFLKETQYF	TGTGCCAGCAGTCAAGGGTTTCTGAAGGAGACCCAGTACTTC
TRBV20-1	-	-	TRBJ1-5	CSAMGPIDYNSNQPQHF	TGCAGTGCGATGGGACCCATTGATTATAATAGCAATCAGCCCCAGCATTTT
TRBV7-6	-	-	TRBJ2-5	CASSSPQGVQETQYF	TGTGCCAGCAGCTCCCCGCAAGGGGTCCAAGAGACCCAGTACTTC
TRBV4-3	-	many	TRBJ1-1	CASSQDPGGTLNTEAFF	TGCGCCAGCAGCCAAGATCCCGGGGGGACCTTGAACACTGAAGCTTTCTTT
TRBV7-3	TRBD1	-	TRBJ1-6	CASRLTGDNSPLHF	TGTGCCAGCAGACTGACAGGGGATAATTCACCCCTCCACTTT
TRBV10-3	-	many	TRBJ1-2	CAISERQDGYGYTF	TGTGCCATCAGTGAGAGGCAGGACGGCTATGGCTACACCTTC
TRBV2	-	many	TRBJ1-1	CASSVKGTGGTEAFF	TGTGCCAGCAGTGTAAAAGGGACGGGTGGGACTGAAGCTTTCTTT
TRBV24-1	-	many	TRBJ1-1	CATGLLTREAFF	TGTGCCACCGGGCTGCTTACTAGAGAAGCTTTCTTT
TRBV19	TRBD1	-	TRBJ1-1	CASSNLPGGVTEAFF	TGTGCCAGTAGTAATCTGCCAGGGGGCGTCACTGAAGCTTTCTTT
TRBV3-1	-	few	TRBJ1-1	CASNFRDSNTEAFF	TGTGCCAGCAACTTCCGGGACTCGAACACTGAAGCTTTCTTT
TRBV7-2	-	few	TRBJ2-1	CSSSLVEWGYNEQFF	TGTTCCAGCAGCTTAGTGGAATGGGGGTACAATGAGCAGTTCTTC
TRBV6-2/TRBV6-3	TRBD1	-	TRBJ2-7	CASSSTPGQGVGEQYF	TGTGCCAGCAGTTCCACACCGGGACAGGGGGTTGGCGAGCAGTACTTC
TRBV10-1	-	many	TRBJ2-7	CASSESMGSGDEQYF	TGCGCCAGCAGTGAGTCGATGGGGAGTGGAGACGAGCAGTACTTC
TRBV7-3	TRBD2	-	TRBJ2-7	CASSYSGRGIYEQYF	TGTGCCAGCAGTTACTCAGGGAGGGGTATCTACGAGCAGTACTTC
TRBV7-9	-	many	TRBJ1-1	CASSLVGEHTEAFF	TGTGCCAGCAGCTTAGTAGGGGAGCACACTGAAGCTTTCTTT
TRBV2	TRBD1	many	TRBJ1-2	CATRRGTGDYGYTF	TGTGCCACCCGCAGGGGGACCGGTGACTATGGCTACACCTTC
TRBV5-1	-	many	TRBJ2-7	CASSLESYEQYF	TGCGCCAGCAGCTTGGAAAGTTACGAGCAGTACTTC
TRBV20-1	TRBD2	many	TRBJ2-7	CSAQLAGDEQYF	TGCAGTGCTCAACTAGCGGGAGACGAGCAGTACTTC
TRBV12-3/TRBV12-4	-	-	TRBJ2-2	CASSFPRPRSGELFF	TGTGCCAGCAGTTTCCCACGCCCCCGCTCCGGGGAGCTGTTTTTT
TRBV30	TRBD1	many	TRBJ1-1	CAWTTQGGGTEAFF	TGTGCCTGGACCACGCAGGGGGGTGGCACTGAAGCTTTCTTT
TRBV6-1	-	-	TRBJ1-1	CASKNTGRWNTEAFF	TGTGCCAGCAAAAATACCGGACGCTGGAACACTGAAGCTTTCTTT
TRBV3-1	-	-	TRBJ1-6	CASSQEYPGRFNSPLHF	TGTGCCAGCAGCCAAGAATACCCGGGACGGTTTAATTCACCCCTCCACTTT
TRBV30	-	many	TRBJ1-1	CAWTGEVAEAFF	TGTGCCTGGACAGGGGAAGTAGCTGAAGCTTTCTTT
TRBV12-3/TRBV12-4	-	few	TRBJ1-1	CASSFQGKAEAFF	TGTGCCAGCAGTTTTCAGGGGAAGGCTGAAGCTTTCTTT
TRBV7-2	-	many	TRBJ2-7	CASSLVNEQYF	TGTGCCAGCAGCTTAGTGAACGAGCAGTACTTC
TRBV20-1	-	many	TRBJ2-7	CSVWGMGSYEQYF	TGCAGTGTTTGGGGGATGGGTTCCTACGAGCAGTACTTC
TRBV11-1	-	-	TRBJ1-1	CASSLEGRRNTEAFF	TGTGCCAGCAGCTTAGAGGGCAGAAGGAACACTGAAGCTTTCTTT
TRBV6-2/TRBV6-3	-	few	TRBJ1-5	CASSYWGNSNQPQHF	TGTGCCAGCAGTTACTGGGGGAATAGCAATCAGCCCCAGCATTTT
TRBV20-1	-	many	TRBJ2-7	CSARDLTSEVYEQYF	TGCAGTGCTAGAGATCTCACTAGTGAGGTATACGAGCAGTACTTC
TRBV12-3/TRBV12-4	-	many	TRBJ2-5	CASSKGFTRETQYF	TGTGCCAGCAGTAAGGGCTTTACAAGGGAGACCCAGTACTTC
TRBV20-1	TRBD2	few	TRBJ2-7	CSARPTGTSGGSIYEQYF	TGCAGTGCTAGACCCACCGGGACTAGCGGGGGGTCTATCTACGAGCAGTACTTC
TRBV29-1	TRBD2	many	TRBJ2-7	CSVRGGSSYEQYF	TGCAGCGTTCGGGGGGGGTCCTCCTACGAGCAGTACTTC
TRBV29-1	-	many	TRBJ2-4	CSVVENIQYF	TGCAGCGTAGTAGAAAACATTCAGTACTTC
TRBV6-5	-	-	TRBJ2-7	CASSYTSAPTRVYEQYF	TGTGCCAGCAGTTACACCTCAGCCCCGACCCGAGTATACGAGCAGTACTTC
TRBV6-1	-	many	TRBJ2-7	CASSDWGLDDEQYF	TGTGCCAGCAGTGACTGGGGGCTTGACGACGAGCAGTACTTC
TRBV20-1	-	many	TRBJ1-2	CSALTPGRPAEGYTF	TGCAGTGCCCTAACTCCGGGACGGCCCGCAGAAGGCTACACCTTC
TRBV20-1	TRBD1	-	TRBJ1-2	CSARTGDYYGYTF	TGCAGTGCCAGGACAGGGGACTACTATGGCTACACCTTC